The 23 T cell receptor beta chains below all came from one sample that was sequenced in a study of T cells in localized non-small cell lung cancer. Some clones are missing from TCRdb's copy, which holds only in-frame ones; the method was immunoSEQ multiplex PCR. The sample yields 14,000 or so clones, approximately 89% seen once. The sequencing here drew on peripheral blood mononuclear cells, taken before any cancer treatment. The source is a man between 40 and 75 years old with stage III lung adenocarcinoma.

The genes are TRBV27 and TRBJ2-5; D is uncertain. Trimming left V 3 bases short and J 4 bases short, with 15 bases between. The CDR3 sequence is 15 residues long. The germline V gene has CDR1 MNHEY and CDR2 SMNVEV (reference sequence). The CDR3 DNA follows: TGTGCCAGCAGTTTGAAGGTAGGCCCGCGAGAGACCCAGTACTTC. Translation gives CASSLKVGPRETQYF.

The V call is TRBV27, the J call TRBJ2-3, with 9 bases that match TRBD2. J gave up 0 bases and V 2 bases, and 0 bases lay outside the gene matches. This CDR3 comprises 15 residues. Germline V CDR1 and CDR2: MNHEY, SMNVEV (reference sequence). CDR3 region: CASSLLAGSTDTQYF. Written as DNA, the CDR3 is TGTGCCAGCAGTTTACTAGCGGGGAGCACAGATACGCAGTATTTT.

The chain links TRBV27 to TRBJ2-3; the D is unclear. V was pared by 6 bases and J by 2 bases, with 12 bases between. CDR1 and CDR2 from the germline V gene are MNHEY and SMNVEV (reference sequence). The CDR3 loop spans 14 amino acids. The DNA of the CDR3 is TGTGCCAGCAGCCCTACGATAACCACAGATACGCAGTATTTT. Its translation: CASSPTITTDTQYF.

Here the CDR3 DNA reads TGTGCCTGGGCAGGGGTCGAGCAGTACTTC. This codes for CAWAGVEQYF. V and J are TRBV30 and TRBJ2-7; weak D call: TRBD1 (6 bases). CDR1 and CDR2 from the germline V gene are GTSNPN and SVGIG (reference sequence). The CDR3 totals 10 residues. V was cut by 5 bases and J by 6 bases, with 8 bases left in between.

The chain has TRBV5-4 and TRBJ2-7; D is perhaps TRBD2 (6 bases). The CDR3 has 14 amino acids. V lost 9 bases and J lost 3, with 19 bases in between. Per germline, CDR1 SGHNT and CDR2 YYREEE (reference sequence). DNA for the CDR3: TGTGCCACCCCCATGGTGTCGGGGGACTACGAGCAGTACTTC. This sequence encodes CATPMVSGDYEQYF.

J is TRBJ2-7 and V is TRBV30; 7 bases align to TRBD1. V was pared by 2 bases and J by 8 bases, with 12 bases of the junction left unmatched. The CDR3 is made up of 14 amino acids. The germline V gene has CDR1 GTSNPN and CDR2 SVGIG (reference sequence). The CDR3: CAWSPRDRVSKQYF. The CDR3, as DNA: TGTGCCTGGAGTCCCCGTGACAGGGTTTCGAAGCAGTACTTC.

J is TRBJ2-1 and V is TRBV7-9; TRBD1 matches at 8 bases. Germline V gene data show CDR1 as SEHNR and CDR2 as FQNEAQ (reference sequence). V lost 0 bases to trimming and J lost 12 bases; unmatched junction nucleotides: 7. The CDR3 is 14 amino acids. The DNA for the CDR3 is TGTGCCAGCAGCTTAGCGGACAGGGTCTTATGGCAGTTCTTC. It codes for CASSLADRVLWQFF.

In this sample, this clone turned up once. The gene calls are TRBV21-1 and TRBJ2-1; the table assigns TRBD2, which was not confirmed against the DNA. TRBV21-1 is noted as a pseudogene. This CDR3 region has 12 residues. CDR3 sequence: CAGGLEGNEQFF. The CDR3 DNA reads TGTGCCGGGGGACTAGAGGGGAATGAGCAGTTCTTC.

This chain connects TRBV7-9 to TRBJ2-1; possibly TRBD2 for D (5 bases). CDR3 size: 12 residues. V shed 0 bases and J shed 12 bases, with 9 bases lying between them. The germline V gene encodes CDR1 SEHNR and CDR2 FQNEAQ (reference sequence). CDR3 DNA sequence: TGTGCCAGCAGCTTAGCTGGGCGGGTGCAGTTCTTC. Translated: CASSLAGRVQFF.

This clone was recorded once. The rearrangement uses TRBV19 and TRBJ1-5; D uncertain. The CDR3 extends over 14 amino acids. Trimming left V 4 bases short and J 6 bases short, with 13 bases between. Per the germline V gene, CDR1 is LNHDA and CDR2 is SQIVND (reference sequence). DNA for the CDR3: TGTGCCAGTAGTAACTTCGTATTAGGTCAGCCCCAGCATTTT. This sequence encodes CASSNFVLGQPQHF.

This chain connects TRBV6-6 to TRBJ2-4; TRBD1 agrees at 7 bases. The J segment lost 7 bases and the V segment lost 7 bases, leaving 4 bases of the junction unmatched. CDR1 and CDR2 from the germline V gene are MNHNY and SVGAGI (reference sequence). The CDR3 length is 12 residues. CDR3 residues: CASTRDSNIQYF. CDR3 DNA sequence: TGTGCCAGCACCCGGGACAGCAACATTCAGTACTTC.

This chain connects TRBV2 to TRBJ2-3; D unclear. Germline loops: CDR1 SNHLY, CDR2 FYNNEI. Trimming shortened V by 3 bases and J by 4 bases, and 8 bases separated the two germline ends. The CDR3 has 13 amino acids. CDR3 bases: TGTGCCAGCAGTGACTTGGGCGCAGATACGCAGTATTTT. Translating gives CASSDLGADTQYF.

The DNA of the CDR3 is TGCAGCGCAACAGGGTCCTACGAGCAGTACTTC. Its protein product is CSATGSYEQYF. V usage is TRBV29-1 and J usage is TRBJ2-7, with a possible D match to TRBD1 (6 bases). The V end was cut by 7 bases, the J end by 1 base, with 8 bases between. This CDR3 contains 11 residues. In germline, CDR1 is SQVTM, CDR2 ANQGSEA.

This clone was detected only once. The chain joins TRBV18 to TRBJ1-3; D is ambiguous. Germline loops: CDR1 KGHSH, CDR2 LQKENI. V gave up 2 bases and J gave up 0 bases, with 11 bases separating them. This CDR3 has 16 amino acids. The CDR3 reads CASSPGGLSSGNTIYF. DNA for the CDR3: TGTGCCAGCTCACCAGGCGGACTGAGCTCTGGAAACACCATATATTTT.

The chain joins TRBV5-4 to TRBJ2-3; possible D gene TRBD2, 5 bases. Per germline, CDR1 SGHNT and CDR2 YYREEE (reference sequence). The ends were cut back, 4 bases at V and 3 bases at J, with 12 bases in the middle. The CDR3 runs 14 residues. The CDR3 here is CASSPVAKTDTQYF. The CDR3 DNA is TGTGCCAGCAGCCCGGTAGCGAAGACAGATACGCAGTATTTT.

This chain uses TRBV7-9 with TRBJ1-5, with a weak D call TRBD1 (6 bases). The V gene lost 5 bases and the J gene lost 3 bases, with 11 bases spanning the gap. Germline loops: CDR1 SEHNR, CDR2 FQNEAQ (reference sequence). This CDR3 comprises 14 residues. The CDR3 sequence: CASSPGAFNQPQHF. In nucleotides, the CDR3 is TGTGCCAGCAGCCCAGGGGCGTTCAATCAGCCCCAGCATTTT.

The chain uses TRBV28 and TRBJ2-7; D gene ambiguous. The ends were cut back, 2 bases at V and 10 bases at J, with 12 bases in the middle. CDR1 is MDHEN, CDR2 SYDVKM, per germline. This CDR3 has 12 residues. The CDR3 DNA sequence: TGTGCCAGCAGTTTACTTCTTTCGGAACAGTACTTC. Its protein is CASSLLLSEQYF.

The chain carries TRBV7-9 and TRBJ1-1; D uncertain. The CDR3 runs 14 residues. V was pared by 5 bases and J by 1 base, with 11 bases between. Germline V CDR1 and CDR2: SEHNR, FQNEAQ (reference sequence). Written as DNA, the CDR3 is TGTGCCAGCAGCCCACACAACAGGAACACTGAAGCTTTCTTT. Encoded protein: CASSPHNRNTEAFF.

J is TRBJ2-7 and V is TRBV9; D remains unclear. Trimming took off 1 base at V and 0 bases at J, with 11 bases between the two ends. The CDR3 is 15 amino acids. Germline CDR1 and CDR2: SGDLS and YYNGEE. The CDR3 region has the DNA TGTGCCAGCAGCGTAAGTACAGTCAGCTCCTACGAGCAGTACTTC. Encoded protein: CASSVSTVSSYEQYF.

J is TRBJ2-3 and V is TRBV5-6; 16 bases line up with TRBD2. CDR1 is SGHDT, CDR2 YYEEEE, per germline. The CDR3 has 17 residues. V was pared by 0 bases and J by 4 bases, with 2 bases of the junction left unmatched. The CDR3 DNA follows: TGTGCCAGCAGCTTGGTGGGGACTAGCGGGAGGGCAGATACGCAGTATTTT. Translated: CASSLVGTSGRADTQYF.

The genes are TRBV9 and TRBJ2-5, with 8 bases aligning to TRBD2. Germline trimming cut 5 bases from V and 4 bases from J; bases unmatched to any gene: 4. Germline lookup yields CDR1 SGDLS and CDR2 YYNGEE. The CDR3 contains 13 residues. In DNA form, the CDR3 reads TGTGCCAGCAGTCCCGGGGGGGCAGAGACCCAGTACTTC. As protein: CASSPGGAETQYF. The entire variable domain, with the rest obtained from reference TRBV9 and TRBJ2-5, is as follows: DSGVTQTPKHLITATGQRVTLRCSPRSGDLSVYWYQQSLDQGLQFLIQYYNGEERAKGNILERFSAQQFPDLHSELNLSSLELGDSALYFCASSPGGAETQYFGPGTRLLVL.

The chain employs TRBV7-9 and TRBJ2-5; no clear D gene. V was pared by 0 bases and J by 6 bases, with 5 bases between. The CDR3 runs 12 residues. Germline values: CDR1 SEHNR, CDR2 FQNEAQ (reference sequence). CDR3 in DNA: TGTGCCAGCAGCTTAGCAGGGAAGACCCAGTACTTC. As protein: CASSLAGKTQYF.

The V call is TRBV5-4, the J call TRBJ1-6; D not certain. The CDR3 contains 15 residues. The germline V gene encodes CDR1 SGHNT and CDR2 YYREEE (reference sequence). V was cut by 1 base and J by 7 bases, with 12 bases left in between. CDR3 coding DNA: TGTGCCAGCAGCTTGCGAGGGTTCGACAATTCACCCCTCCACTTT. As protein: CASSLRGFDNSPLHF.